This T cell receptor beta chain stems from a study of blood T cell repertoires in COVID-19. Study as a whole: COVID-19 samples, acute and convalescent, were from the United States, Italy and Spain. T cells, B-cell-depleted T cells, or PBMCs provided the cDNA or gDNA that served as material.

In the original analysis: Estimated nucleated cell counts came from reference gene primer amplification. Clones were sequenced by immunoSEQ multiplex PCR, and TCRdb holds only the in-frame ones, with some missing. The DNA gave D and trimming, while V, J and clone size come from that table. Counted here are roughly 190,000 clones, around 84% occurring once; the ten biggest clones make up 13% to 15%. V shed 4 bases and J shed 4 bases, with 14 bases lying between them. Germline CDR1 is MGHRA and CDR2 is YSYEKL. The CDR3 has 15 residues. The sample consisted of peripheral blood. This receptor was taken from a man aged 25 to 40 with active or convalescent COVID-19. The V call is TRBV4-1, the J call TRBJ1-3; the D is unclear. Here the CDR3 reads CASSLLFSGGNTIYF. CDR3 DNA sequence: TGCGCCAGCAGCCTTCTCTTTTCAGGCGGAAACACCATATATTTT.